This T cell receptor beta chain was observed in a study of cytomegalovirus exposure and HLA in healthy donors. CDR1 SGHVS and CDR2 FQNEAQ come from the germline V gene. V lost 6 bases and J lost 3, with 12 bases in between. The CDR3 totals 13 residues. PCR amplification relied on 60 Vbeta primers (plus 13 Jbeta primers). TCRdb keeps only in-frame clones here, not all; method: immunoSEQ multiplex PCR. The repertoire table contains 90,000 to 130,000 clones. The TCR comes from a middle-aged man in good health and CMV-seropositive. The rearrangement links TRBV7-8 to TRBJ2-7; D uncertain. The material sequenced was PBMCs. The CDR3 loop reads CASSLLRSYEQYF. The CDR3 coding sequence is TGTGCCAGCAGTTTGCTCAGAAGCTACGAGCAGTACTTC.